The 13 T cell receptor beta chains below were found in one sample sequenced in a study of molecular identifiers for immune sequencing clone quantification (dated by TCRdb to between 2018 and 2020). Libraries came from PCR. The sequencing machine was a NextSeq 500. Using fastp trimming at Q25 and MiXCR clonotype assembly, TCRdb reanalyzed the public sequencing data and kept in-frame beta chains. Each CDR3 protein appears once, grouped with its most common genes and DNA. This sample holds some 590,000 distinct CDR3 sequences; about 25% were observed only once. The biggest ten clones account for about 0.81% of the sample. Sequenced input: naive CD8+ T cells from blood, with Jurkat cell RNA spiked in. The sample's cell subset or site label is to be understood as: FACS-sorted CD8+CD4-CCR7+CD45RA+ naive T cells. The receptors derive from a human donor in good health. Some libraries in this study had Jurkat cell RNA spiked in.

There are a few counts of this clonotype. The chain recombines TRBV6-5 with TRBJ2-5, with 10 nucleotides matching TRBD2. The CDR3 covers 17 residues. CDR1 MNHEY and CDR2 SVGAGI come from the germline V gene. V lost 4 bases and J lost 1; bases outside the gene matches: 9. The chain's CDR3 is CASSSQTSGAGQETQYF. The DNA for the CDR3 is TGTGCCAGCAGTTCCCAAACTAGCGGGGCCGGCCAAGAGACCCAGTACTTC.

This chain joins TRBV27 and TRBJ2-1, with D maybe TRBD1 (5 bases). CDR1 and CDR2 (germline): MNHEY, SMNVEV (reference sequence). This CDR3 has 13 amino acids. V was pared by 0 bases and J by 7 bases, with 7 bases between. The CDR3 DNA sequence: TGTGCCAGCAGTTTATCCCCAGGGAATGAGCAGTTCTTC. This translates into CASSLSPGNEQFF.

Many counts were recorded for this clonotype. This chain uses TRBV29-1 with TRBJ2-3; D possibly corresponds to TRBD2 (5 bases). Looked up from germline, CDR1 is SQVTM and CDR2 is ANQGSEA. Between the trimmed V and J ends, which lost 3 bases and 5 bases, there was a span of 15 bases. CDR3 size: 14 residues. As DNA, the CDR3 is TGCAGCGTTGAGGCGCCAATAGAGGGAGATACGCAGTATTTT. It translates to CSVEAPIEGDTQYF.

A few counts support this clonotype. The chain has TRBV6-5 and TRBJ2-1; D gene uncertain. Deletions cut 1 base from V and 7 bases from J, with 2 bases between. This CDR3 region has 11 residues. Germline lookup yields CDR1 MNHEY and CDR2 SVGAGI. CDR3 in DNA: TGTGCCAGCAGTTACTGGAATGAGCAGTTCTTC. Protein product: CASSYWNEQFF.

The J gene is TRBJ2-1, the V gene TRBV20-1; the D is unclear. V lost 5 bases and J 7 bases, leaving 18 bases between the germline ends. This CDR3 has 14 amino acids. Per the germline V gene, CDR1 is DFQATT and CDR2 is SNEGSKA (reference sequence). The CDR3 DNA is TGCAGTGCTCTCCTCGATCGAGGAAGGAATGAGCAGTTCTTC. As protein: CSALLDRGRNEQFF.

This chain links TRBV19 with TRBJ2-1, with 8 nucleotides matching TRBD2. The V gene's germline CDR1 is LNHDA and CDR2 SQIVND (reference sequence). V was pared by 1 base and J by 5 bases, with 4 bases of the junction left unmatched. CDR3 length: 15 residues. As DNA, the CDR3 is TGTGCCAGTAGTATAGGGACGCGGGGGGACAATGAGCAGTTCTTC. Amino acids: CASSIGTRGDNEQFF.

On this clonotype itself: A single base separates this from a much larger clone, so it may be a read error. The V and J genes are TRBV27 and TRBJ2-7, with no clear D. Per the germline V gene, CDR1 is MNHEY and CDR2 is SMNVEV (reference sequence). CDR3 length: 14 amino acids. CDR3 sequence (DNA): TGTGCCAGCAGTTTATCGGCCACCCGGTACGAGCAGCACTTC. This sequence encodes CASSLSATRYEQHF.

Concerning this clonotype itself: Its ends do not fully match the called genes, so a read error is possible. The chain has TRBV20-1 and TRBJ2-7, with a weak D call TRBD1 (6 bases). From germline, CDR1 is DFQATT and CDR2 SNEGSKA (reference sequence). This CDR3 spans 13 amino acids. The DNA for the CDR3 is TGCAGTACTAGAGAACAGGGAAGCAGCGAGCAGTACTTC. This codes for CSTREQGSSEQYF.

The chain carries TRBV3-1 and TRBJ2-5; perhaps TRBD1 as D (5 bases). The ends were cut back, 4 bases at V and 4 bases at J, with 16 bases in the middle. The length of the CDR3 is 15 residues. CDR1 and CDR2 from the germline V gene are LGHDT and YNNKEL (reference sequence). CDR3 DNA sequence: TGTGCCAGCAGCCGCGGACACGAAGACGGAGAGACCCAGTACTTC. Translated, it gives CASSRGHEDGETQYF.

The V and J genes are TRBV27 and TRBJ2-2; no reliable D call. Between the trimmed V and J ends, which lost 5 bases and 0 bases, there was a span of 16 bases. CDR1 and CDR2 from the germline V gene are MNHEY and SMNVEV (reference sequence). The CDR3 extends over 17 amino acids. The CDR3 region has the DNA TGTGCCAGCAGTCTAAATTTGGCGCACGCGAACACCGGGGAGCTGTTTTTT. Translation gives CASSLNLAHANTGELFF.

This clonotype has a handful of counts. The rearrangement uses TRBV6-2 or TRBV6-3 and TRBJ1-1; D is unresolved. V was cut by 3 bases and J by 7 bases, with 6 bases left in between. Per the germline V gene, CDR1 is MNHEY and CDR2 is SVGEGT. The CDR3 loop spans 11 amino acids. CDR3 sequence: CASSYPGEAFF. DNA of the CDR3: TGTGCCAGCAGTTATCCGGGTGAAGCTTTCTTT.

This clonotype appeared many times. The chain is built from TRBV29-1 and TRBJ1-1; 8 nucleotides agree with TRBD1. V lost 3 bases to trimming and J lost 7 bases; unmatched junction nucleotides: 4. This CDR3 is built from 12 residues. Germline-derived CDR1 and CDR2 are SQVTM and ANQGSEA. The CDR3 spells CSVDRGLFEAFF. CDR3 coding DNA: TGCAGCGTTGACAGGGGGCTGTTTGAAGCTTTCTTT. Supplemented by reference TRBV29-1 and TRBJ1-1, the full variable domain reads SAVISQKPSRDICQRGTSLTIQCQVDSQVTMMFWYRQQPGQSLTLIATANQGSEATYESGFVIDKFPISRPNLTFSTLTVSNMSPEDSSIYLCSVDRGLFEAFFGQGTRLTVV.

This clonotype was counted ten times or more. The chain uses TRBV7-2 and TRBJ2-5, with 12 bases that match TRBD1. CDR3 length equals 15 residues. CDR1 and CDR2 from the germline V gene are SGHTA and FQGNSA. Trimming took 4 bases from V and 6 from J; bases not matched to a gene: 6. The CDR3 DNA reads TGTGCCAGCAGCTCCGGGACAGGGGGCTTTAAGACCCAGTACTTC. This translates into CASSSGTGGFKTQYF.